Each of the 30 T cell receptor beta chains below was sequenced from the same sample in a study of cytomegalovirus exposure and HLA in healthy donors. Use of 60 Vbeta and 13 Jbeta primers characterized the PCR. Here immunoSEQ multiplex PCR was the method, and the copy in TCRdb shows in-frame clones only, minus some. The repertoire holds approximately 190,000 clones, with 70% to 85% as singletons. The material sequenced was PBMCs. All receptors come from a boy aged 2 to 10 in good health and CMV-seronegative.

V usage is TRBV5-1 and J usage is TRBJ2-3, with no clear D. CDR1 and CDR2 (germline): SGHRS, YFSETQ. V lost 1 base to trimming and J lost 0 bases, with 9 bases between them. The CDR3 consists of 15 residues. The CDR3 region is CASSLMGLSTDTQYF. Here the CDR3 DNA reads TGCGCCAGCAGCTTGATGGGCCTTAGCACAGATACGCAGTATTTT.

CDR3 residues: CASSYQNRGSRYGYTF. As DNA, the CDR3 is TGTGCCAGCAGTTACCAGAACAGGGGATCCCGCTATGGCTACACCTTC. The V and J genes are TRBV6-5 and TRBJ1-2, with TRBD1 matching over 7 bases. V lost 2 bases and J lost 4; bases outside the gene matches: 10. The CDR3 is 16 residues long. CDR1 and CDR2 from the germline V gene are MNHEY and SVGAGI.

The V call is TRBV4-1, the J call TRBJ2-1; 9 bases fit TRBD2. The CDR3 has 18 amino acids. With 0 bases clipped from V and 7 bases from J, the junction kept 13 bases outside the gene matches. Germline values: CDR1 MGHRA, CDR2 YSYEKL. The CDR3 sequence is CASSQDQIGGGARNEQFF. For the CDR3, the DNA is TGCGCCAGCAGCCAAGATCAGATCGGCGGGGGGGCCAGGAATGAGCAGTTCTTC.

The chain links TRBV6-1 to TRBJ1-2; TRBD1 is a possible D gene (6 bases). Trimming left V 1 base short and J 4 bases short, with 16 bases between. Germline CDR1 and CDR2: MNHNS and SASEGT. This CDR3 is 16 amino acids long. CDR3 region: CASSEGGRAGVYGYTF. CDR3 DNA: TGTGCCAGCAGTGAAGGGGGGCGAGCGGGAGTCTATGGCTACACCTTC.

This chain links TRBV4-2 with TRBJ2-3; D perhaps matches TRBD1 (5 bases). The V and J ends lost 0 bases and 5 bases respectively, with 6 bases between them. Germline V gives CDR1 LGHNA, CDR2 YNFKEQ. The CDR3 contains 13 residues. The CDR3 nucleotides are TGTGCCAGCAGCCAAGAGCAGGGAGATACGCAGTATTTT. Protein product: CASSQEQGDTQYF.

This clone was counted a few times. V usage is TRBV6-6 and J usage is TRBJ1-5; D call uncertain. V was shortened by 0 bases and J by 0 bases, with 9 bases between the two germline ends. This CDR3 has 16 residues. Looked up from germline, CDR1 is MNHNY and CDR2 is SVGAGI (reference sequence). Here the CDR3 DNA reads TGTGCCAGCAGTTACTCGGGCGGGAATAGCAATCAGCCCCAGCATTTT. Its translation is CASSYSGGNSNQPQHF.

The chain combines TRBV5-8 with TRBJ1-1; 9 bases align to TRBD1. Germline V gene lookup returns CDR1 SGHTS and CDR2 YDEGEE. This CDR3 is 13 amino acids long. The V segment lost 3 bases and the J segment 11 bases; nucleotides outside the gene matches: 8. As DNA, the CDR3 is TGTGCCAGCAGCTCCCACAGGGGGCTTCGGGCTTTCTTT. Its protein is CASSSHRGLRAFF.

This clone showed up just a few times. The rearrangement links TRBV4-2 to TRBJ2-5, with 14 bases matching TRBD2. CDR1 and CDR2 (germline): LGHNA, YNFKEQ. The CDR3 has 19 amino acids. V dropped 4 bases and J dropped 2; count of bases not matched to a gene: 12. DNA of the CDR3: TGTGCCAGCAGCCTGGGACTAGCGGGGGTAGCCGACACACAAGAGACCCAGTACTTC. It specifies CASSLGLAGVADTQETQYF.

This rearrangement joins TRBV9 to TRBJ2-7, with D possibly TRBD1 on 6 matching bases. The CDR3 is made up of 14 amino acids. V was trimmed by 0 bases and J by 7 bases, leaving 14 bases between them. CDR1 and CDR2 from the germline V gene are SGDLS and YYNGEE. The CDR3 bases are TGTGCCAGCAGCGTAGGCAGGGGTATCGGAGAGCAGTACTTC. Translating it yields CASSVGRGIGEQYF.

The V and J genes are TRBV6-5 and TRBJ1-4; the match to TRBD1 covers 7 bases. Unmatched junction bases numbered 8, after V lost 8 bases and J lost 8 bases. Germline CDR1 reads MNHEY; CDR2 reads SVGAGI. The CDR3 runs 13 residues. Here the CDR3 reads CASVTGFDEKLFF. CDR3 nucleotide sequence: TGTGCCAGCGTGACAGGGTTTGACGAAAAACTGTTTTTT.

This sequence joins TRBV27 and TRBJ2-3, with D possibly matching TRBD2 (7 bases). The CDR3 is 16 residues long. The germline V gene has CDR1 MNHEY and CDR2 SMNVEV (reference sequence). Trimming shortened V by 3 bases and J by 5 bases, and 18 bases separated the two germline ends. CDR3 residues: CASSLSRGAPRDTQYF. CDR3 nucleotide sequence: TGTGCCAGCAGTTTGAGTCGGGGGGCACCCAGAGATACGCAGTATTTT.

This chain uses TRBV7-8 with TRBJ2-3; TRBD2 matches 11 bases. The CDR3 has 15 residues. V was pared by 5 bases and J by 9 bases, with 10 bases of the junction left unmatched. Germline V gives CDR1 SGHVS, CDR2 FQNEAQ. This CDR3 is CASSPSGGPRHTQYF. CDR3 nucleotide sequence: TGTGCCAGCAGCCCTAGCGGGGGGCCCCGCCACACGCAGTATTTT.

The V call is TRBV2, the J call TRBJ1-1; TRBD1 is a possible D gene (5 bases). The V and J ends lost 1 base and 5 bases respectively, with 8 bases between them. The germline V gene has CDR1 SNHLY and CDR2 FYNNEI. CDR3 size: 13 residues. CDR3 nucleotides: TGTGCCAGCAGTGAAGTCCGGGGGACTGAAGCTTTCTTT. It yields the protein CASSEVRGTEAFF.

J is TRBJ2-7 and V is TRBV18, with D possibly matching TRBD1 (6 bases). CDR3 length equals 13 residues. The V end lost 5 bases, the J end lost 1 base, and 9 bases lay between the germline ends. Germline CDR1 reads KGHSH; CDR2 reads LQKENI. In DNA form, the CDR3 reads TGTGCCAGCTCATCCGACAGGTCCTACGAGCAGTACTTC. It encodes CASSSDRSYEQYF. The complete variable domain, with remaining parts taken from reference TRBV18 and TRBJ2-7, reads NAGVMQNPRHLVRRRGQEARLRCSPMKGHSHVYWYRQLPEEGLKFMVYLQKENIIDESGMPKERFSAEFPKEGPSILRIQQVVRGDSAAYFCASSSDRSYEQYFGPGTRLTVT.

The CDR3 loop reads CASSDPGDYTDTQYF. The CDR3 coding sequence is TGTGCCAGCAGCGACCCAGGGGACTACACAGATACGCAGTATTTT. V usage is TRBV4-2 and J usage is TRBJ2-3; the D gene is possibly TRBD2 (7 bases). V gave up 5 bases and J gave up 2 bases, with 14 bases separating them. Germline CDR1 is LGHNA and CDR2 is YNFKEQ. The CDR3 is 15 residues long.

The gene calls are TRBV7-2 and TRBJ2-3; 10 nucleotides line up with TRBD2. This CDR3 spans 15 amino acids. The trim removed 5 bases at V and 2 bases at J, leaving 4 bases unmatched. Per the germline V gene, CDR1 is SGHTA and CDR2 is FQGNSA. Here the CDR3 DNA reads TGTGCCAGCAGCAATAGCGGGGGGACCACAGATACGCAGTATTTT. Its protein is CASSNSGGTTDTQYF.

J is TRBJ2-3 and V is TRBV28; TRBD2 matches at 12 bases. Germline V gene lookup returns CDR1 MDHEN and CDR2 SYDVKM. CDR3 length: 16 residues. With V trimmed by 8 bases and J by 2 bases, 8 bases remained unmatched. The CDR3 region is CASGTLAGGPTDTQYF. CDR3 DNA: TGTGCCAGCGGGACACTAGCGGGGGGTCCCACAGATACGCAGTATTTT.

The chain combines TRBV29-1 with TRBJ1-1; D perhaps matches TRBD1 (6 bases). The CDR3 extends over 13 amino acids. V lost 6 bases to trimming and J lost 10 bases, with 21 bases between them. Germline CDR1 reads SQVTM; CDR2 reads ANQGSEA. For the CDR3, the DNA is TGCAGCGTAGCCTCGAGGGGGAGAGGCTTAGCTTTCTTT. Its translation is CSVASRGRGLAFF.

There are a few counts of this clone. The chain links TRBV28 to TRBJ1-1; D gene ambiguous. Looked up from germline, CDR1 is MDHEN and CDR2 is SYDVKM. The CDR3 is 14 residues long. V was pared by 6 bases and J by 2 bases, with 13 bases between. This CDR3 reads CASRTTEQNTEAFF. The CDR3 coding sequence is TGTGCCAGCAGAACCACAGAGCAAAACACTGAAGCTTTCTTT.

The chain links TRBV10-3 to TRBJ2-1; the D gene is possibly TRBD2 (5 bases). The germline CDR1 and CDR2 sequences are ENHRY and SYGVKD. Between the trimmed V and J ends, which lost 0 bases and 9 bases, there was a span of 9 bases. The CDR3 spans 13 residues. The CDR3 sequence: CAISESGKAEQFF. CDR3 DNA sequence: TGTGCCATCAGTGAGTCCGGGAAGGCTGAGCAGTTCTTC.

This clone was seen only a few times. The V and J genes are TRBV20-1 and TRBJ1-1; D gene ambiguous. Per germline, CDR1 DFQATT and CDR2 SNEGSKA (reference sequence). Between the trimmed V and J ends, which lost 5 bases and 7 bases, there was a span of 11 bases. The CDR3 runs 11 residues. The CDR3 DNA is TGCAGTGCTTCGGGTGTGGGTGAAGCTTTCTTT. Amino acid sequence: CSASGVGEAFF.

The genes are TRBV5-6 and TRBJ2-7; 8 bases agree with TRBD2. The CDR3 is 15 amino acids. Germline-derived CDR1 and CDR2 are SGHDT and YYEEEE. With 4 bases clipped from V and 4 bases from J, the junction kept 10 bases outside the gene matches. CDR3: CASSPGLAGLYEQYF. The CDR3 DNA sequence: TGTGCCAGCAGCCCCGGACTAGCCGGGTTATACGAGCAGTACTTC.

V is TRBV4-3 and J is TRBJ2-2, with 8 nucleotides matching TRBD2. The CDR3 length is 18 residues. Germline V gene data show CDR1 as LGHNA and CDR2 as YSLEER. V gave up 3 bases and J gave up 4 bases; unmatched junction bases: 13. In DNA form, the CDR3 reads TGCGCCAGCAGCCAGGCTTCGACTAGCGTGCGTGGCACCGGGGAGCTGTTTTTT. This gives the protein CASSQASTSVRGTGELFF.

The chain uses TRBV2 and TRBJ2-7; D is perhaps TRBD1 (6 bases). Between the trimmed V and J ends, which lost 3 bases and 2 bases, there was a span of 11 bases. This CDR3 is built from 14 residues. CDR1 and CDR2 from the germline V gene are SNHLY and FYNNEI. The CDR3 protein is CASSDQGSTYEQYF. CDR3 nucleotide sequence: TGTGCCAGCAGTGATCAGGGGTCTACCTACGAGCAGTACTTC.

This rearrangement joins TRBV6-5 to TRBJ2-7, with TRBD2 matching 7 bases. J gave up 0 bases and V 5 bases, and 4 bases lay outside the gene matches. The CDR3 consists of 14 residues. The germline V gene encodes CDR1 MNHEY and CDR2 SVGAGI. CDR3: CASSKGRGSYEQYF. The CDR3 nucleotides are TGTGCCAGCAGTAAGGGGAGGGGCTCCTACGAGCAGTACTTC.

The rearrangement uses TRBV19 and TRBJ1-4, with 11 bases lining up with TRBD1. V shed 5 bases and J 2 bases; nucleotides not matched to a gene: 7. Germline assignment: CDR1 LNHDA and CDR2 SQIVND (reference sequence). The CDR3 covers 17 residues. The CDR3: CASSSRTGGWTNEKLFF. The CDR3 DNA reads TGTGCCAGTAGTTCCCGGACAGGGGGCTGGACTAATGAAAAACTGTTTTTT. The complete variable domain, with remaining parts taken from reference TRBV19 and TRBJ1-4, reads DGGITQSPKYLFRKEGQNVTLSCEQNLNHDAMYWYRQDPGQGLRLIYYSQIVNDFQKGDIAEGYSVSREKKESFPLTVTSAQKNPTAFYLCASSSRTGGWTNEKLFFGSGTQLSVL.

The rearrangement joins TRBV15 to TRBJ1-2; 9 bases fit TRBD1. Germline assignment: CDR1 LNHNV and CDR2 YYDKDF (reference sequence). The CDR3 covers 15 residues. V lost 2 bases to trimming and J lost 6 bases; unmatched junction nucleotides: 7. CDR3 sequence: CATSRSGQGPDGYTF. CDR3 sequence (DNA): TGTGCCACCAGCAGATCCGGACAGGGGCCTGATGGCTACACCTTC.

The chain carries TRBV15 and TRBJ1-2, with D possibly being TRBD1 (5 bases). Trimming left V 3 bases short and J 8 bases short, with 16 bases between. The length of the CDR3 is 14 residues. The germline V gene encodes CDR1 LNHNV and CDR2 YYDKDF (reference sequence). CDR3 residues: CATSSLDTKKGYTF. The CDR3 DNA reads as TGTGCCACCAGCAGCCTGGACACCAAAAAGGGCTACACCTTC.

Points on this clone: As the CDR3 is not closed by the conserved phenylalanine or tryptophan, this likely results from a read error. The chain is built from TRBV15 and TRBJ1-2; D perhaps matches TRBD1 (5 bases). With 5 bases removed from V and 2 bases from J, the gap between germline ends came to 9 bases. Germline values: CDR1 LNHNV, CDR2 YYDKDF (reference sequence). The CDR3 totals 13 residues. The CDR3 DNA reads TGTGCCACCAGCCCGGACACCAACTATGGCTACACCCTC. As protein: CATSPDTNYGYTL.

The rearrangement links TRBV19 to TRBJ1-1, with a tentative D call TRBD1 (6 bases). The length of the CDR3 is 14 residues. Trimming cost V 3 bases and J 4 bases, with 12 bases left between them. Germline V lookup: CDR1 LNHDA, CDR2 SQIVND (reference sequence). The DNA of the CDR3 is TGTGCCAGTAGTATCGTGGGGGCCGGCACTGAAGCTTTCTTT. It specifies CASSIVGAGTEAFF.